Listed below are T cell receptor beta chains from one sample, sequenced in a study of CD8 T cells in ankylosing spondylitis. TCRdb ran MiXCR on the 5' RACE reads and lists one entry per CDR3 protein. The profile covers about 130,000 distinct CDR3 sequences, with around 7.9% appearing a single time and approximately 13% taken by the ten largest. Sequencing input: blood, either unsorted or a sorted T cell fraction (not recorded which). Receptor source: a female donor with ankylosing spondylitis or in good health (not recorded which). Both conserved end residues are part of each CDR3. D genes are given only for firm matches. The size of a clone is reported for some rows only, either as once, few or many, or as a class for expanded clones.

TRBD1,TRBV7-9,.,TRBJ1-1,TGTGCCAGCAGCCCCCAGGGGGCGAACACTGAAGCTTTCTTT,CASSPQGANTEAFF
.,TRBV29-1,many,TRBJ2-1,TGCAGCGCCGGGAGTTCGGGTGAGCAGTTCTTC,CSAGSSGEQFF
TRBD2,TRBV12-3/TRBV12-4,many,TRBJ2-1,TGTGCCAGCAGCCCTCGGCTAGCGGGGTACAATGAGCAGTTCTTC,CASSPRLAGYNEQFF
.,TRBV9,many,TRBJ2-7,TGTGCCAGCAGCGTAGGGGGCCAGGAGGGAAGGGGCTACGAGCAGTACTTC,CASSVGGQEGRGYEQYF
.,TRBV7-9,many,TRBJ1-2,TGTGCCAGCAGCCGGTACAGGGATCGAGCGGACTTGAGGGGCTACACCTTC,CASSRYRDRADLRGYTF
.,TRBV24-1,many,TRBJ1-2,TGTGCCACCAGTGATTCTCCAGGGAACTATGGCTACACCTTC,CATSDSPGNYGYTF
.,TRBV7-9,few,TRBJ1-4,TGTGCCAGCAGCTTCGGCGGGACACCTAATGAAAAACTGTTTTTT,CASSFGGTPNEKLFF
TRBD1,TRBV7-9,.,TRBJ1-5,TGTGCCAGCAGTCCCCTTGTGGCAGGGGGAGGTCAGCCCCAGCATTTT,CASSPLVAGGGQPQHF
TRBD1,TRBV5-1,many,TRBJ1-4,TGCGCCAGCAGCCCAGGGACAGGGGGCGCGAATCAAAAACTGTTTTTT,CASSPGTGGANQKLFF
.,TRBV29-1,.,TRBJ1-2,TGCAGCGTTGGGGAGGGAGCTGGCGGCTACACCTTC,CSVGEGAGGYTF
.,TRBV6-5,many,TRBJ1-2,TGTGCCAGCAGTTACATCGACGGCGTATATGGCTACACCTTC,CASSYIDGVYGYTF
.,TRBV6-5,many,TRBJ1-2,TGTGCCAGCAGTTTCCGTGGACAGCACTATGGCTACACCTTC,CASSFRGQHYGYTF
.,TRBV6-4,.,TRBJ2-7,TGTGCCAGCAGTGGAACTGAGTACTACGAGCAGTACTTC,CASSGTEYYEQYF